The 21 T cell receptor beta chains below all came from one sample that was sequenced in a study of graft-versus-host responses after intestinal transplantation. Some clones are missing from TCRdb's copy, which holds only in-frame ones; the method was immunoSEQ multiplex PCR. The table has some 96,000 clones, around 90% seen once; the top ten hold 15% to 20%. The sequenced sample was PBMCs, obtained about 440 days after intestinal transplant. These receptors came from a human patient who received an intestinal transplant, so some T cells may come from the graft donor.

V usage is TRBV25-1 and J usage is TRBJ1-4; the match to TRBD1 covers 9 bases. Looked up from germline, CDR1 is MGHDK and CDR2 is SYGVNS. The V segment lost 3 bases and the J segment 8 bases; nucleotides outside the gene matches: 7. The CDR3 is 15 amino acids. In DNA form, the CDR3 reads TGTGCCAGCAGTGATCCGGGACAGGGAGGCGAAAAACTGTTTTTT. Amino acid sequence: CASSDPGQGGEKLFF.

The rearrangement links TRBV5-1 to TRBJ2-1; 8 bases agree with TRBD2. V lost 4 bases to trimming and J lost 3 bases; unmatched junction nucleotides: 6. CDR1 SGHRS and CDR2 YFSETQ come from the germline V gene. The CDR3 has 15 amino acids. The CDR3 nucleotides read TGCGCCAGCAGCCCCGGGACTAGGGTCTACAATGAGCAGTTCTTC. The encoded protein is CASSPGTRVYNEQFF. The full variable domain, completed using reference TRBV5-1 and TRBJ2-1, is KAGVTQTPRYLIKTRGQQVTLSCSPISGHRSVSWYQQTPGQGLQFLFEYFSETQRNKGNFPGRFSGRQFSNSRSEMNVSTLELGDSALYLCASSPGTRVYNEQFFGPGTRLTVL.

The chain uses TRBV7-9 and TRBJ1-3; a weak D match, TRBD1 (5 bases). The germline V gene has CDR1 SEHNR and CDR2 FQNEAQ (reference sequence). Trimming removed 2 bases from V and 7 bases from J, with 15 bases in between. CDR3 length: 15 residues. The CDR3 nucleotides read TGTGCCAGCAGCTTACCCGGGACGGGGGGGAACACCATATATTTT. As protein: CASSLPGTGGNTIYF.

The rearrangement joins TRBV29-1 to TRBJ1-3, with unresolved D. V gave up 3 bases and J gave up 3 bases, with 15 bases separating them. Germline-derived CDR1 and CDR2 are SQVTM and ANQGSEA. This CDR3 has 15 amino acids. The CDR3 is CSVEADGNFGNTIYF. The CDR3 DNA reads TGCAGCGTTGAGGCGGACGGGAATTTTGGAAACACCATATATTTT.

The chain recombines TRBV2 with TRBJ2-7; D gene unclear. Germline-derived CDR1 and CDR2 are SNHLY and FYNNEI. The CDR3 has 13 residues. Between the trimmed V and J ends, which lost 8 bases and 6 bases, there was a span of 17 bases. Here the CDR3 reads CASHLFKGPEQYF. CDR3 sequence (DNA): TGTGCCAGCCACCTCTTTAAGGGCCCCGAGCAGTACTTC.

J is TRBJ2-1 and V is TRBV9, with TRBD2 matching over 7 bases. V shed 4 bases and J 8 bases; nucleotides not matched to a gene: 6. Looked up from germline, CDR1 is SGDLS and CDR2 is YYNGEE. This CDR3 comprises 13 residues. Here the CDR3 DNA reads TGTGCCAGCAGCTCTCCGGGGAGGGATGAGCAGTTCTTC. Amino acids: CASSSPGRDEQFF.

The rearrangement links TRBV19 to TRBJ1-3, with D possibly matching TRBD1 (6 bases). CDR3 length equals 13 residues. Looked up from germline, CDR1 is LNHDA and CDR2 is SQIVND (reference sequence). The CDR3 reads CATLGGDGNTIYF. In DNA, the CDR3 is TGTGCTACGCTAGGGGGGGATGGAAACACCATATATTTT.

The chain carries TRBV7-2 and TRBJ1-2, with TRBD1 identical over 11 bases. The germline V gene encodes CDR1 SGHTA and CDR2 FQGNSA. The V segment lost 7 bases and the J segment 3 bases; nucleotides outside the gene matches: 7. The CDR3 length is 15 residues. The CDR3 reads CASTPGQGAYYGYTF. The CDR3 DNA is TGTGCCAGCACCCCCGGACAGGGGGCCTACTATGGCTACACCTTC.

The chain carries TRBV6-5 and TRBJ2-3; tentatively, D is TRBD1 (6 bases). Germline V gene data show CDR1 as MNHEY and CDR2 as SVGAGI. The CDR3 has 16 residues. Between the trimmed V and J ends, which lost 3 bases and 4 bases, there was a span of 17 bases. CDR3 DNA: TGTGCCAGCAGTTATCTGGGGGCCCGGTTCGCAGATACGCAGTATTTT. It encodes CASSYLGARFADTQYF.

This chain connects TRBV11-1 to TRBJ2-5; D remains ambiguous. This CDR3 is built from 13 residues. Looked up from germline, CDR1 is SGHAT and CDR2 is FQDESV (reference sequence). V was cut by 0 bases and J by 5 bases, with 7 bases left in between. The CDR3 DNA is TGTGCCAGCAGCTTAGCGGTTGGGGAGACCCAGTACTTC. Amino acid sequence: CASSLAVGETQYF. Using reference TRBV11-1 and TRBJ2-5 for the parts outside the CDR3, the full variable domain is EAEVAQSPRYKITEKSQAVAFWCDPISGHATLYWYRQILGQGPELLVQFQDESVVDDSQLPKDRFSAERLKGVDSTLKIQPAELGDSAMYLCASSLAVGETQYFGPGTRLLVL.

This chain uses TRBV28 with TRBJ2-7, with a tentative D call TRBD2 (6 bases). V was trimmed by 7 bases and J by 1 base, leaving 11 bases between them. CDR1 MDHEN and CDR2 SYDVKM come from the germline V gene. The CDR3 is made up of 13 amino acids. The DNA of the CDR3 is TGTGCCAGCATGGGACGGGGGTCCTACGAGCAGTACTTC. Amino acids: CASMGRGSYEQYF.

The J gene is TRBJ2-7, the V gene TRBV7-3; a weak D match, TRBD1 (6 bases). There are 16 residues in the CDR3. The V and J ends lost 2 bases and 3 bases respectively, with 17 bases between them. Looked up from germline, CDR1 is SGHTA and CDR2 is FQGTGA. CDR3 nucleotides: TGTGCCAGCAGCTTACCGCCTTCAGGGGTAGGCTACGAGCAGTACTTC. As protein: CASSLPPSGVGYEQYF.

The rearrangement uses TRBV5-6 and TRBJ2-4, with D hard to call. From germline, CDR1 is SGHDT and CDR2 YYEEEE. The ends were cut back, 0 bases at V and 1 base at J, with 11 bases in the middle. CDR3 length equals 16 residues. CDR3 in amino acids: CASSLGSLRAKNIQYF. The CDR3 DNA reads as TGTGCCAGCAGCTTGGGTTCCCTCCGGGCCAAAAACATTCAGTACTTC. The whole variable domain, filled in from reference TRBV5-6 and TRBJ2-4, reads DAGVTQSPTHLIKTRGQQVTLRCSPKSGHDTVSWYQQALGQGPQFIFQYYEEEERQRGNFPDRFSGHQFPNYSSELNVNALLLGDSALYLCASSLGSLRAKNIQYFGAGTRLSVL.

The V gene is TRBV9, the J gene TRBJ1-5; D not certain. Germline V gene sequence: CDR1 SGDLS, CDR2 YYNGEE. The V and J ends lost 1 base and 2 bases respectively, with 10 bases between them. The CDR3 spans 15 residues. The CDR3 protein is CASSVSGSGNQPQHF. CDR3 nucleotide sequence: TGTGCCAGCAGCGTAAGTGGGAGCGGCAATCAGCCCCAGCATTTT.

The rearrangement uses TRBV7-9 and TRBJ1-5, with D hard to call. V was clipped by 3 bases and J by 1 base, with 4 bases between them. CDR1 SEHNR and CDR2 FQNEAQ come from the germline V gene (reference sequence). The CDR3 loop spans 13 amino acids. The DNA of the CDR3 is TGTGCCAGCAGCTTTAACAGCAATCAGCCCCAGCATTTT. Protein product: CASSFNSNQPQHF.

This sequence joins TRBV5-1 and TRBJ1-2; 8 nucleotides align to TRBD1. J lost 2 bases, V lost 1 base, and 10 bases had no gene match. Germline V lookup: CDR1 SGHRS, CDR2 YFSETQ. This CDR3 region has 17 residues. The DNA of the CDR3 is TGCGCCAGCAGCTTGTACGGACAGGGCCTGAAAAACTATGGCTACACCTTC. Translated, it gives CASSLYGQGLKNYGYTF.

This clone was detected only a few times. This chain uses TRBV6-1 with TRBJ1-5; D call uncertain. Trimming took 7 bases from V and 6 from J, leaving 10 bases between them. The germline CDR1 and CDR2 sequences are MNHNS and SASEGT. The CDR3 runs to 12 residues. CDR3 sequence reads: CASNGYGQPQHF. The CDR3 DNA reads TGTGCCAGCAACGGGTATGGTCAGCCCCAGCATTTT.

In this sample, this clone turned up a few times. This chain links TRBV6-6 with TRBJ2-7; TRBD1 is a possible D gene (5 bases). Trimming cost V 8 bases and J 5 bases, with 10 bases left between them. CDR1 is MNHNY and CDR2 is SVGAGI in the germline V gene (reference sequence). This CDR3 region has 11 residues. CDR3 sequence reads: CASQGRDEQYF. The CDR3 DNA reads TGTGCCAGCCAGGGCCGCGACGAGCAGTACTTC.

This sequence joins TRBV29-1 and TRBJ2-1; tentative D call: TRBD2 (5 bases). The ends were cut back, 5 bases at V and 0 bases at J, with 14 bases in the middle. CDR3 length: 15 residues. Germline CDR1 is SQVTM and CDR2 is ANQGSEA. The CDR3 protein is CSVPGLSSSYNEQFF. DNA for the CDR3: TGCAGCGTTCCTGGACTTTCGAGCTCCTACAATGAGCAGTTCTTC.

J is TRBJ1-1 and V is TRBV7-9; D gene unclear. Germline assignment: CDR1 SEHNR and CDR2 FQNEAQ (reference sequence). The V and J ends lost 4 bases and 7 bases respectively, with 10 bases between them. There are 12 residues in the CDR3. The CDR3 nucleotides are TGTGCCAGCAGCTACCTGGGCGGTGAAGCTTTCTTT. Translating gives CASSYLGGEAFF.

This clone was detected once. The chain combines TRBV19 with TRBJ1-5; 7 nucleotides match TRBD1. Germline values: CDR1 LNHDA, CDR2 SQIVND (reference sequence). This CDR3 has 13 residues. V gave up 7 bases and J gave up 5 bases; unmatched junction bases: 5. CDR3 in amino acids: CASTDRVHQPQHF. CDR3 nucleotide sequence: TGTGCCAGTACCGACAGGGTACATCAGCCCCAGCATTTT.